The rows below give T cell receptor beta chains drawn from one sample of a study of shared clonotypes between healthy human individuals. Measured with immunoSEQ multiplex PCR; TCRdb has only the in-frame clones, and not every one. Counted here are about 870,000 clones, 80% to 95% occurring once; the ten biggest clones make up less than 25%. Sequenced material: naive CD8+ T cells sorted from blood. These receptors were collected from a man aged 25-45 years in good health. Each CDR3 is given with its conserved first and last residue. The D gene is left open where the match is weak. Some rows have no size entry. The others give once, few or many, or a class for an expanded clone.

>.|TRBV6-1|.|TRBJ2-7
CASSFDLQSSYEQYF
TGTGCCAGCAGTTTCGATCTGCAGAGCTCCTACGAGCAGTACTTC
>.|TRBV30|.|TRBJ2-7
CAWSVTQSAEQYF
TGTGCCTGGAGTGTAACCCAGAGCGCCGAGCAGTACTTC
>.|TRBV5-5|.|TRBJ1-3
CASSLQGSSGNTIYF
TGTGCCAGCAGCTTACAGGGCTCCTCTGGAAACACCATATATTTT
>.|TRBV27|once|TRBJ1-1
CASSPAGVKYGAFF
TGTGCCAGCAGCCCTGCGGGGGTCAAGTATGGAGCTTTCTTT
>TRBD1|TRBV5-1|.|TRBJ2-1
CASSLAGTVYNEQFF
TGCGCCAGCAGCTTGGCTGGGACAGTCTACAATGAGCAGTTCTTC
>.|TRBV5-1|.|TRBJ2-5
CASSLTPGAGSYWGETQYF
TGCGCCAGCAGCTTAACCCCGGGAGCTGGGTCGTATTGGGGAGAGACCCAGTACTTC
>.|TRBV14|.|TRBJ2-3
CASSQAASGTDTQYF
TGTGCCAGCAGCCAAGCCGCATCCGGCACAGATACGCAGTATTTT
>TRBD2|TRBV7-2|.|TRBJ2-1
CASSPRTGAGLAGTYEQFF
TGTGCCAGCAGCCCCCGGACAGGAGCGGGACTAGCGGGAACCTATGAGCAGTTCTTC
>.|TRBV30|few|TRBJ2-5
CAWSLGTQETQYF
TGTGCCTGGAGTCTGGGTACTCAAGAGACCCAGTACTTC
>TRBD2|TRBV2|.|TRBJ2-1
CASRGSGTSAYNEQFF
TGTGCCAGCCGGGGGTCCGGGACTAGCGCCTACAATGAGCAGTTCTTC
>.|TRBV7-3|.|TRBJ1-4
CASSFLVTGIPGEELFF
TGTGCCAGCAGCTTCCTCGTTACAGGGATCCCGGGGGAGGAACTGTTTTTT
>.|TRBV5-1|.|TRBJ2-1
CASSGLGPHEQFF
TGCGCCAGCAGTGGTTTAGGGCCCCATGAGCAGTTCTTC
>.|TRBV27|.|TRBJ1-5
CASSFPGKPQHF
TGTGCCAGCAGTTTTCCCGGCAAGCCCCAGCATTTT
>.|TRBV5-5|.|TRBJ1-1
CASSGRINSNTEAFF
TGTGCCAGCAGCGGGAGAATCAACAGTAACACTGAAGCTTTCTTT
>.|TRBV6-5|.|TRBJ2-5
CASSYGPGTQYF
TGTGCCAGCAGTTATGGGCCCGGGACCCAGTACTTC
>.|TRBV6-1|.|TRBJ2-6
CASSEASHSGANVLTF
TGTGCCAGCAGTGAAGCGTCACACTCTGGGGCCAACGTCCTGACTTTC
>TRBD2|TRBV27|.|TRBJ2-5
CASSLTAGAIQETQYF
TGTGCCAGCAGTTTAACGGCGGGAGCCATCCAAGAGACCCAGTACTTC
>TRBD2|TRBV9|.|TRBJ2-1
CASSGPQRESSYNEQFF
TGTGCCAGCAGCGGCCCCCAGCGGGAAAGCTCCTACAATGAGCAGTTCTTC
>.|TRBV18|.|TRBJ2-5
CASSPDLVAEETQYF
TGTGCCAGCTCACCAGATTTGGTGGCCGAAGAGACCCAGTACTTC
>.|TRBV30|once|TRBJ2-7
CAWRYPPSYEQYF
TGTGCCTGGAGATACCCCCCCTCCTACGAGCAGTACTTC
>.|TRBV27|.|TRBJ1-1
CASTKGGHGGTEAFF
TGTGCCAGCACTAAGGGGGGGCACGGGGGCACTGAAGCTTTCTTT
>TRBD2|TRBV7-9|.|TRBJ2-7
CASSYPAGGSEQYF
TGTGCCAGCAGCTACCCAGCGGGAGGGTCCGAGCAGTACTTC
>.|TRBV4-1|.|TRBJ1-3
CASSLQIGNTIYF
TGCGCCAGCAGCCTCCAGATTGGAAACACCATATATTTT
>.|TRBV9|.|TRBJ1-3
CASEKESGNTIYF
TGTGCCAGCGAGAAAGAGTCTGGAAACACCATATATTTT
>.|TRBV6-6|.|TRBJ1-4
CASTTLASNEKLFF
TGTGCCAGCACCACACTTGCCTCTAATGAAAAACTGTTTTTT
>.|TRBV5-5|.|TRBJ2-7
CASSLTVVAVLNSYEQYF
TGTGCCAGCAGCTTGACGGTAGTAGCGGTTTTAAACTCCTACGAGCAGTACTTC
>TRBD1|TRBV25-1|.|TRBJ2-7
CASSEGDRDTYEQYF
TGTGCCAGCAGTGAAGGGGACAGGGACACCTACGAGCAGTACTTC
>.|TRBV9|.|TRBJ2-2
CASRSYPGELFF
TGTGCCAGCAGAAGCTATCCCGGGGAGCTGTTTTTT
>TRBD2|TRBV6-6|.|TRBJ2-1
CASRAGLAGVGEQFF
TGTGCCAGCAGGGCGGGACTAGCGGGAGTTGGTGAGCAGTTCTTC
>.|TRBV2|once|TRBJ2-7
CASSRISSVRGNDEQYF
TGTGCCAGCAGTAGGATTAGCAGTGTCCGGGGGAACGACGAGCAGTACTTC
>TRBD2|TRBV15|.|TRBJ2-6
CATRPTSGISGANVLTF
TGTGCCACCAGACCGACTAGCGGTATCTCTGGGGCCAACGTCCTGACTTTC
>TRBD2|TRBV7-8|.|TRBJ2-7
CASSLVGGLASYEQYF
TGTGCCAGCAGCTTAGTGGGGGGACTAGCAAGCTACGAGCAGTACTTC
>.|TRBV9|.|TRBJ1-1
CASSVGHTGLDTEAFF
TGTGCCAGCAGCGTAGGACATACAGGGCTAGACACTGAAGCTTTCTTT
>TRBD1|TRBV11-2|once|TRBJ2-1
CASSLGGDRAFEQFF
TGTGCCAGCAGCTTAGGCGGCGACAGGGCCTTTGAGCAGTTCTTC
>TRBD1|TRBV7-9|.|TRBJ1-3
CASSPGTAGNTIYF
TGTGCCAGCAGCCCCGGGACAGCTGGAAACACCATATATTTT
>.|TRBV7-9|.|TRBJ1-1
CASSDRGSGGDTEAFF
TGTGCCAGCAGCGACCGTGGTTCCGGGGGGGACACTGAAGCTTTCTTT
>TRBD1|TRBV29-1|.|TRBJ2-7
CSVEVQGPYEQYF
TGCAGCGTTGAAGTACAGGGGCCCTACGAGCAGTACTTC
>.|TRBV29-1|.|TRBJ2-7
CSANTDSSYEQYF
TGCAGCGCGAACACGGACAGCTCCTACGAGCAGTACTTC
>TRBD2|TRBV5-4|once|TRBJ2-1
CASSTGTSGNDEQFF
TGTGCCAGCAGCACCGGGACTAGCGGGAATGATGAGCAGTTCTTC
>.|TRBV6-1|.|TRBJ2-7
CASSEGRPNPRAEQYF
TGTGCCAGCAGTGAAGGGCGGCCCAACCCCAGGGCCGAGCAGTACTTC
>TRBD2|TRBV14|.|TRBJ2-1
CASSQDRGVVAGINEQFF
TGTGCCAGCAGCCAAGACCGCGGGGTGGTAGCGGGGATCAATGAGCAGTTCTTC
>.|TRBV5-4|.|TRBJ2-6
CASSLALAGANVLTF
TGTGCCAGCAGCTTGGCCCTGGCTGGGGCCAACGTCCTGACTTTC
>.|TRBV10-1|.|TRBJ2-3
CASSDRGGAEADTQYF
TGCGCCAGCAGTGATAGGGGGGGCGCAGAGGCAGATACGCAGTATTTT
>.|TRBV6-5|.|TRBJ2-1
CASRTRDEQFF
TGTGCCAGCAGAACCCGGGATGAGCAGTTCTTC
>.|TRBV7-9|.|TRBJ2-6
CASSLGSSFTNSGANVLTF
TGTGCCAGCAGCTTAGGCTCTTCCTTCACCAACTCTGGGGCCAACGTCCTGACTTTC
>.|TRBV30|.|TRBJ1-1
CAWSVLVSTTEAFF
TGTGCCTGGAGTGTACTCGTCAGCACCACTGAAGCTTTCTTT
>.|TRBV16|.|TRBJ2-7
CASSQSGTLPYEQYF
TGTGCCAGCAGCCAATCCGGGACGTTACCCTACGAGCAGTACTTC